Listed below are T cell receptor beta chains from one sample, sequenced in a study of blood T cell repertoires in COVID-19. Profiling relied on immunoSEQ multiplex PCR, and the TCRdb table lists in-frame clones only, not all of them. Of about 480,000 clones listed, 85% to 90% are singletons. Input material: peripheral blood. The receptors come from a woman in her twenties or thirties with acute or convalescent COVID-19. Both conserved end residues are part of each CDR3. The order of the fields is CDR3 DNA, CDR3 protein, clone size, D gene, J gene, V gene. A D gene is named only where the DNA matches it firmly. Expanded clones are given a class, and other clones once, few, many or no size at all.

TGTGCCAGCAAAGGCGGGGGGGCCTTAGAGACCCAGTACTTC,CASKGGGALETQYF,-,TRBD2,TRBJ2-5,TRBV28
TGTGCCAGCAGCCAAGAGGGGGGGCGAATTAATGAGCAGTTCTTC,CASSQEGGRINEQFF,-,-,TRBJ2-1,TRBV3-1/TRBV3-2
TGTGCCAGCAGCGCCCACCCAGCGGGGGGCCTCACAGATACGCAGTATTTT,CASSAHPAGGLTDTQYF,-,TRBD2,TRBJ2-3,TRBV9
TGTGCCAGCTCAGGCCTAATGCGGGATGAGCAGTTCTTC,CASSGLMRDEQFF,-,-,TRBJ2-1,TRBV18
TGTGCCAGCAGCACTGACCAGGGGGCGCTGGACGAGCAGTACTTC,CASSTDQGALDEQYF,-,TRBD1,TRBJ2-7,TRBV6-5
TGTGCCAGCAGGACGACAGGGGGATACTACGAGCAGTACTTC,CASRTTGGYYEQYF,-,TRBD1,TRBJ2-7,TRBV28
TGTGCCAGCAGCTTAGGGGTGGGAAATGAGCAGTTCTTC,CASSLGVGNEQFF,-,-,TRBJ2-1,TRBV5-6
TGTGCCAGCAGGAGCGACAGGGGGACTGGGGCCAACGTCCTGACTTTC,CASRSDRGTGANVLTF,-,TRBD1,TRBJ2-6,TRBV28
TGTGCCAGCAGCCAACGACAGGGCAACACTGAAGCTTTCTTT,CASSQRQGNTEAFF,-,TRBD1,TRBJ1-1,TRBV3-1/TRBV3-2
TGTGCCAGCAGAGCCCAGACAGGGGGCGGGCACGAGCAGTACTTC,CASRAQTGGGHEQYF,-,TRBD1,TRBJ2-7,TRBV6-5
TGTGCCTGGCGTCCCGTATACTCCTACGAGCAGTACTTC,CAWRPVYSYEQYF,few,-,TRBJ2-7,TRBV30
TGCGCCAGCAGTCTCAGGATCAATGAAAAACTGTTTTTT,CASSLRINEKLFF,once,-,TRBJ1-4,TRBV10-2
TGCGCCAGCAGCTTCAACCCGGGACAGGGGTCCGAGCAGTACTTC,CASSFNPGQGSEQYF,once,TRBD1,TRBJ2-7,TRBV5-1
TGTGCCAGCAGCTTTACGACTAGCGGGGACTACGTTTACGAGCAGTACTTC,CASSFTTSGDYVYEQYF,-,TRBD2,TRBJ2-7,TRBV7-2
TGCAGCGTCGTAGGGGCAAACACCGGGGAGCTGTTTTTT,CSVVGANTGELFF,once,-,TRBJ2-2,TRBV29-1
TGTGCCAGCTCACCACCAAACTTACAGAATACCCCTGGCTACACCTTC,CASSPPNLQNTPGYTF,-,-,TRBJ1-2,TRBV18
TGTGCCAGCGGGACTAGCGGGGATTTAGATACGCAGTATTTT,CASGTSGDLDTQYF,-,TRBD2,TRBJ2-3,TRBV9
TGTGCCAGCAGCGCATCCGGGACTAGCGAGTATTTT,CASSASGTSEYF,-,TRBD2,TRBJ2-3,TRBV7-2
TGTGCCAGCAGCCGGGGGGGCCTCTCTGGAAACACCATATATTTT,CASSRGGLSGNTIYF,-,-,TRBJ1-3,TRBV28
TGTGCCAGCAAACCATGGGATTCAGGGTCTCAGCCCCAGCATTTT,CASKPWDSGSQPQHF,-,-,TRBJ1-5,TRBV6-5
TGTGCCAGCAGTACAGCCGGGACAGGGTCTCCTGAGCAGTTCTTC,CASSTAGTGSPEQFF,-,TRBD1,TRBJ2-1,TRBV7-9
TGTGCCAGCAGCCAAGAACCCGGGGGTCACTACAATGAGCAGTTCTTC,CASSQEPGGHYNEQFF,-,-,TRBJ2-1,TRBV14
TGTGCCAGCAGTGAAAAGGGGGCTCCCTACAATGAGCAGTTCTTC,CASSEKGAPYNEQFF,-,TRBD1,TRBJ2-1,TRBV6-7
TGCGCCAGCAGCTTGGTTCTGGGAAACACCATATATTTT,CASSLVLGNTIYF,-,-,TRBJ1-3,TRBV5-1
TGTGCCATCAGTGAGTCGGAGGATCAGCCCCAGCATTTT,CAISESEDQPQHF,-,-,TRBJ1-5,TRBV10-3
TGTGCCAGCAGCTTAATGCTTTACCCGGGCACCGGGGAGCTGTTTTTT,CASSLMLYPGTGELFF,-,-,TRBJ2-2,TRBV7-3
TGTGCCAGCAGCAGCGCAGGGATGTATACTGAAGCTTTCTTT,CASSSAGMYTEAFF,-,-,TRBJ1-1,TRBV5-6
TGTGCCAGCAGCTTACGACAGGGGCCCGTCACTGAAGCTTTCTTT,CASSLRQGPVTEAFF,-,TRBD1,TRBJ1-1,TRBV9
TGCAGTGCTAGTGCGTGGACAGGCAACCTCTACGAGCAGTACTTC,CSASAWTGNLYEQYF,once,TRBD1,TRBJ2-7,TRBV20-1
TGCGCCAGCAGCCAGTATTCCCAACTGGGCGGACTGCAGTACTTC,CASSQYSQLGGLQYF,-,-,TRBJ2-7,TRBV4-1
TGCAGCGTTGCCTCAGGGCTAGGATATGGCTACACCTTC,CSVASGLGYGYTF,-,-,TRBJ1-2,TRBV29-1
TGTGCCAGCAGCGTCGGTTCCTACGAGCAGTACTTC,CASSVGSYEQYF,-,-,TRBJ2-7,TRBV2
TGTGCCAGCAGTGATGGCAGGGGATACGAGCAGTACTTC,CASSDGRGYEQYF,-,-,TRBJ2-7,TRBV6-1
TGTGCCAGCAGCAATCGAGTCATCTACAATGAGCAGTTCTTC,CASSNRVIYNEQFF,-,-,TRBJ2-1,TRBV11-1
TGTGCCAGCAGTTACACTCCCTGGGACAGCTCCTACGAGCAGTACTTC,CASSYTPWDSSYEQYF,-,TRBD1,TRBJ2-7,TRBV6-2/TRBV6-3
TGTGCCAGCAGTTACGACAGGGAAGAGACCCAGTACTTC,CASSYDREETQYF,-,TRBD1,TRBJ2-5,TRBV6-5
TGTGCCAGCAGTATAGCGGGGCAACTCGGGGAGCTGTTTTTT,CASSIAGQLGELFF,-,TRBD2,TRBJ2-2,TRBV9
TGTGCCAGCAGCGTAGACCCCCAGGGTTACTCCTACAATGAGCAGTTCTTC,CASSVDPQGYSYNEQFF,-,-,TRBJ2-1,TRBV9
TGCAGTGTCAGGAGGGAGGGGCCCCAGCATTTT,CSVRREGPQHF,-,-,TRBJ1-5,TRBV20-1
TGTGCCACCAGAAGTAAACAGGGGGCTAACACTGAAGCTTTCTTT,CATRSKQGANTEAFF,-,TRBD1,TRBJ1-1,TRBV24-1
TGTGCCAGCAGGCCCGCAGAATCCTATAATTCACCCCTCCACTTT,CASRPAESYNSPLHF,few,-,TRBJ1-6,TRBV6-5
TGTGCCAGCAGCCTGGGGCCTCCAGGGAAAAATTCACCCCTCCACTTT,CASSLGPPGKNSPLHF,once,-,TRBJ1-6,TRBV3-1/TRBV3-2
TGTGCCAGCACCTCCCCCGGGGGAATGCAGCCCCAGCATTTT,CASTSPGGMQPQHF,-,-,TRBJ1-5,TRBV28
TGTGCCAGCAGCACCTACAGGGCAGGGACCTACAATGAGCAGTTCTTC,CASSTYRAGTYNEQFF,once,-,TRBJ2-1,TRBV11-2
TGTGCCAGCAGCATTAGTACAGGGCAATCGGGGGGAAACACCATATATTTT,CASSISTGQSGGNTIYF,-,-,TRBJ1-3,TRBV21-1
TGTGCCAGCAGTGATTGGGTGGGAGACACTGAAGCTTTCTTT,CASSDWVGDTEAFF,few,-,TRBJ1-1,TRBV2
TGTGCCAGCACAGCCGGGACTAGCGCCGTGGATGAGCAGTTCTTC,CASTAGTSAVDEQFF,-,TRBD2,TRBJ2-1,TRBV2
TGTGCCAGCAGCAGAGGAACTACGAACACTGAAGCTTTCTTT,CASSRGTTNTEAFF,-,-,TRBJ1-1,TRBV27
TGTGCCAGCAGTGAAAACTCGTATGAGCAGTTCTTC,CASSENSYEQFF,-,-,TRBJ2-1,TRBV6-1
TGTGCCAGCAGGGGGACTAGCGTAGAAGGAGAGCAGTTCTTC,CASRGTSVEGEQFF,-,TRBD2,TRBJ2-1,TRBV6-5
TGTGCCAGCATGGGCGACAGGGACACTGAAGCTTTCTTT,CASMGDRDTEAFF,-,TRBD1,TRBJ1-1,TRBV2
TGTGCCAGCAGTTTCAGACTCACCGGGGAGCTGTTTTTT,CASSFRLTGELFF,-,-,TRBJ2-2,TRBV12-3/TRBV12-4
TGCAGTGCTAGTTATTTAGCGGGGGGGCCTTATGAGCAGTTCTTC,CSASYLAGGPYEQFF,-,TRBD2,TRBJ2-1,TRBV20-1
TGTGCCAGCAGCCCCAAGTTGTTGCAGCGGGGGGGCAAAAACATTCAGTACTTC,CASSPKLLQRGGKNIQYF,-,TRBD2,TRBJ2-4,TRBV11-2
TGTGCCAGCAGCGCCCAGGGGGTGGCTAATGAAAAACTGTTTTTT,CASSAQGVANEKLFF,once,TRBD1,TRBJ1-4,TRBV9
TGTGCCAGCAGCTCGGACAGGGGGCAAGAGGAAAAACTGTTTTTT,CASSSDRGQEEKLFF,-,TRBD1,TRBJ1-4,TRBV7-9
TGCGCCAGCAGCCAAGAGGCCAGGAGGGCGCGGGAGCAGTACTTC,CASSQEARRAREQYF,-,-,TRBJ2-7,TRBV4-1